Sequencing of this T cell receptor (beta chain) was carried out in a study of shared clonotypes between healthy human individuals. From germline, CDR1 is SQVTM and CDR2 ANQGSEA. The CDR3 contains 13 residues. Trimming stripped 6 bases from V and 6 bases from J, with 16 bases between. Profiling relied on immunoSEQ multiplex PCR, and the TCRdb table lists in-frame clones only, not all of them. Found here are fewer than 2.5 million clones, under 95% of them singletons; the top ten hold about 0.38%. This clonotype was obtained from a man aged 18-30 years in good health. Some clones in this sample may be carry-over from other donors' samples. The chain employs TRBV29-1 and TRBJ2-3; the D gene is possibly TRBD2 (5 bases). Material: naive CD4+ T cells from PBMCs. Noted subset: CD45RA+ positively selected. This CDR3 is CSVDPLLADTQYF. For the CDR3, the DNA is TGCAGCGTCGATCCCCTTTTAGCGGATACGCAGTATTTT.